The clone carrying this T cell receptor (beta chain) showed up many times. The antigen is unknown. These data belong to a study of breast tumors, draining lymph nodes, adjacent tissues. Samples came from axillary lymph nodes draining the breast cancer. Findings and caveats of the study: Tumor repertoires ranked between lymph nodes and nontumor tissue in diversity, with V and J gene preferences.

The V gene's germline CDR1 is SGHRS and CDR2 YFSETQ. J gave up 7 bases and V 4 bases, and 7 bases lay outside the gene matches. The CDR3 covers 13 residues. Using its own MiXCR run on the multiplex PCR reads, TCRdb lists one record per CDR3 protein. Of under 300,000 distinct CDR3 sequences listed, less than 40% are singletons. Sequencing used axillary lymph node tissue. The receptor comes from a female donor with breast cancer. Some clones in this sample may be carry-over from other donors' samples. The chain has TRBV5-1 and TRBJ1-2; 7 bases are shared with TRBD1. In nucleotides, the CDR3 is TGCGCCAGCAGCCTTACAGACAGGGCTGGCTACACCTTC. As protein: CASSLTDRAGYTF.